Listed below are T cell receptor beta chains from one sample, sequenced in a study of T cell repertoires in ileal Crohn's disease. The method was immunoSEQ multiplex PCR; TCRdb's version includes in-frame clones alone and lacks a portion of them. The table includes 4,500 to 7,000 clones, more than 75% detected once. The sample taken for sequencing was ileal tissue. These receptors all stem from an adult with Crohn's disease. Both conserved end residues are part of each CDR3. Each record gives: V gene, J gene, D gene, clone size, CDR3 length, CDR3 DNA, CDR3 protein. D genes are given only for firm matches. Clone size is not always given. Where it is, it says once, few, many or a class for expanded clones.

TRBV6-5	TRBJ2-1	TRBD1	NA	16	TGTGCCAGCAGTTTTCTAACGGGGACAGGGGGCAATGAGCAGTTCTTC	CASSFLTGTGGNEQFF
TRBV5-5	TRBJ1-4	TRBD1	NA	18	TGTGCCAGCAGCCATCCGGGACAGAGCCTCGCAACTAATGAAAAACTGTTTTTT	CASSHPGQSLATNEKLFF
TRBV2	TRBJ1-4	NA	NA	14	TGTGCCAGCAGTGTTTTCAGGGCTAATGAAAAACTGTTTTTT	CASSVFRANEKLFF
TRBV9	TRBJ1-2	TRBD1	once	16	TGTGCCAGCAGCTCCCGAGGGACAGTTCACAACTATGGCTACACCTTC	CASSSRGTVHNYGYTF
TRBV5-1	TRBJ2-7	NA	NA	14	TGCGCCAGCAGCCCACTAATTGGGACCTACGAGCAGTACTTC	CASSPLIGTYEQYF
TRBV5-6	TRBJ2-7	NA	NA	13	TGTGCCAGCAGCTTCGGACTGTCCTACGAGCAGTACTTC	CASSFGLSYEQYF
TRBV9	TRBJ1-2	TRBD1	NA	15	TGTGCCAGCAGCGCCCGGACAGGGGGTGACTATGGCTACACCTTC	CASSARTGGDYGYTF
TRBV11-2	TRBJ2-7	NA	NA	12	TGTGCCAGCAGCTGGCTTGGGGCAGAGCAGTACTTC	CASSWLGAEQYF
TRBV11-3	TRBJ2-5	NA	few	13	TGTGCCAGCAGTAGGGAACCCCAAGAGACCCAGTACTTC	CASSREPQETQYF
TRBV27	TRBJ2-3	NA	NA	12	TGTGCCAGCAGTTCCCCCCCGGATACGCAGTATTTT	CASSSPPDTQYF
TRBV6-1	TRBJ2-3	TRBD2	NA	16	TGTGCCAGCAGTGCCCCCATAGCGGGGACCACAGATACGCAGTATTTT	CASSAPIAGTTDTQYF
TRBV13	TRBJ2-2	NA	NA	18	TGTGCCAGCAGCTTAAGTAGGGCCACCGGCCCAGGGGCCGGGGAGCTGTTTTTT	CASSLSRATGPGAGELFF
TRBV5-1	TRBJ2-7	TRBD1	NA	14	TGCGCCAGCAGCTTAGGGGACAGGGGCTACGAGCAGTACTTC	CASSLGDRGYEQYF
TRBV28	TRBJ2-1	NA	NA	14	TGTGCCAGCAGTTTTGAAAGGGAATACAATGAGCAGTTCTTC	CASSFEREYNEQFF
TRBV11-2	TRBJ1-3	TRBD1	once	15	TGTGCCAGCAGCTTAATGGGACAGGCTAGGAACACCATATATTTT	CASSLMGQARNTIYF
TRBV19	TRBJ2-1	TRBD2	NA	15	TGTGCCAGTACCGATGGCAGCGGGGCTTACAATGAGCAGTTCTTC	CASTDGSGAYNEQFF
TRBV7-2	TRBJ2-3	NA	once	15	TGTGCCAGCAGCCCACAGGGCTTTAACACAGATACGCAGTATTTT	CASSPQGFNTDTQYF
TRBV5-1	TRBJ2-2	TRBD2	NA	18	TGCGCCAGCAGCTTGGGAATGACGGGGGGAACGAACACCGGGGAGCTGTTTTTT	CASSLGMTGGTNTGELFF
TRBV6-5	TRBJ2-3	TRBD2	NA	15	TGTGCCAGTTCTGCGGCGGGGGGGGGCACAGATACGCAGTATTTT	CASSAAGGGTDTQYF
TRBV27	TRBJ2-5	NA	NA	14	TGTGCCAGCAGTTTATCGATCCGTGAAGAGACCCAGTACTTC	CASSLSIREETQYF
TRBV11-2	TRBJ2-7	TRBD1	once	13	TGTGCTCACAGGGGGCCGCCTACCTACGAGCAGTACTTC	CAHRGPPTYEQYF
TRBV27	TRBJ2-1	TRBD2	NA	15	TGTGCCAGCAGTTTATCGGGCGGGAGCTACAATGAGCAGTTCTTC	CASSLSGGSYNEQFF
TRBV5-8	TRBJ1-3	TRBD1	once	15	TGTGCCAGCAGCCCCCGGACAGGGGTTGGAAACACCATATATTTT	CASSPRTGVGNTIYF
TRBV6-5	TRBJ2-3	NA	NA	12	TGTGCCAGCAGTTCTTCCACAGATACGCAGTATTTT	CASSSSTDTQYF
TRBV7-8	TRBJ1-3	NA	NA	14	TGTGCCAGCAGCTTAGATTCAACGGGAAACACCATATATTTT	CASSLDSTGNTIYF
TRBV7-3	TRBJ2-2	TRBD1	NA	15	TGTGCCAGCAGCCTCGGGACAGCTATGACCGGGGAGCTGTTTTTT	CASSLGTAMTGELFF
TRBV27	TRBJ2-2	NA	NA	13	TGTGCCAGCAGTTGGGGTCCTCAAGGGGAGCTGTTTTTT	CASSWGPQGELFF
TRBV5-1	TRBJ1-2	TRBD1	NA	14	TGCGCCAGCAGCTCCTACGACAGGGCGGATGGCTACACCTTC	CASSSYDRADGYTF
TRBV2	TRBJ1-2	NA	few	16	TGTGCCAGCAGTGGTTCTCCCCAGGGAGGGGACTATGGCTACACCTTC	CASSGSPQGGDYGYTF
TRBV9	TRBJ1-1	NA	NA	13	TGTGCCAGCAGGTCGGGCGGGAACACTGAAGCTTTCTTT	CASRSGGNTEAFF
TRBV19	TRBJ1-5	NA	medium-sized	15	TGTGCCAGCCGGAGGGGGGGTATGGGCAATCAGCCCCAGCATTTT	CASRRGGMGNQPQHF
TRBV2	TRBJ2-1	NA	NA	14	TGTGCCGGTTTAAAGGGACCGTATAACAATGAGCAGTTCTTC	CAGLKGPYNNEQFF
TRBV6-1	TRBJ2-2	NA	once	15	TGTGCCAGCAGTGTCGGGACCTTCTTCACCGGGGAGCTGTTTTTT	CASSVGTFFTGELFF
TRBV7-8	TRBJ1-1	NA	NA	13	TGTGCCAGCAGCCTTAGGGAGAACACTGAAGCTTTCTTT	CASSLRENTEAFF
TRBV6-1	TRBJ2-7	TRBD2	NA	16	TGTGCCAGCAGTGCCGGCACGCGGGGGGTATCCTACGAGCAGTACTTC	CASSAGTRGVSYEQYF
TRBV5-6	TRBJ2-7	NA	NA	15	TGTGCCAGCAGCTCATACGGATTAAACTCCTACGAGCAGTACTTC	CASSSYGLNSYEQYF
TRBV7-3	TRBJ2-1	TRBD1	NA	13	TGTGCCAGCAGCCGAGGGACAGATAATGAGCAGTTCTTC	CASSRGTDNEQFF
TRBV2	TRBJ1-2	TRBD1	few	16	TGTGCCAGCAGTGGCACCATCAGGGGGCAGGTCTATGGCTACACCTTC	CASSGTIRGQVYGYTF
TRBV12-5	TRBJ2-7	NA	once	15	TGTGCTAGTGCCACCGGGGGCGGGGGTGGCTACGAGCAGTACTTC	CASATGGGGGYEQYF
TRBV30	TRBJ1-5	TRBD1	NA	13	TGTGCCTGGAGTGGACAGGGAGGTCAGCCCCAGCATTTT	CAWSGQGGQPQHF
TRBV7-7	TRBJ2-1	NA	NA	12	TGTGCCAGCAGCTTAGAATGGGGTGAGCAGTTCTTC	CASSLEWGEQFF
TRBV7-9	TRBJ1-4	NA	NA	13	TGTGCCAGCAGCTTAGTAGGGACTGAAAAACTGTTTTTT	CASSLVGTEKLFF
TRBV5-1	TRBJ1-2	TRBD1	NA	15	TGCGCCAGCAGCCCTTCCGTGGACAGGGCCGGGGGCTACACCTTC	CASSPSVDRAGGYTF
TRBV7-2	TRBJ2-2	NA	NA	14	TGTGCCAGCAGCTTAAGCGGAAACACCGGGGAGCTGTTTTTT	CASSLSGNTGELFF
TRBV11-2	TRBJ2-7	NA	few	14	TGTGCCAGCAGCCAAGCGGCCGGGAACTACGAGCAGTACTTC	CASSQAAGNYEQYF
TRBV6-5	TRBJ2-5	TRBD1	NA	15	TGTGCCAGCAGTTACCGTCAGGGGGTTCGGGAGACCCAGTACTTC	CASSYRQGVRETQYF
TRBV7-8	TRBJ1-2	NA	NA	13	TGTGCCAGCAGCTTAGGGGCTGCATATGGCTACACCTTC	CASSLGAAYGYTF
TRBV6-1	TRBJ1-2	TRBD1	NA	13	TGTGCCACTCTGAACAGACAGGGTGGTGGCTACACCTTC	CATLNRQGGGYTF
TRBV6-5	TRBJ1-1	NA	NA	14	TGTGCCAGCAGTAAGCGCTTTACGGGCACTGAAGCTTTCTTT	CASSKRFTGTEAFF
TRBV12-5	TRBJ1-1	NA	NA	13	TGTGCTAGTGGGAGGGACTTGAACACTGAAGCTTTCTTT	CASGRDLNTEAFF